Listed below are T cell receptor beta chains from one sample, sequenced in a study of T cell responses to AZD1222 COVID-19 vaccine. The method was immunoSEQ multiplex PCR; TCRdb's version includes in-frame clones alone and lacks a portion of them. This sample has 120,000 or so clones, with 90% found just once. Sequencing was performed on peripheral blood, taken on day 0 of AZD1222 vaccination. The receptors stem from an adult in good health. The CDR3 runs from the conserved cysteine through the conserved F or W. A D gene is named only where the DNA matches it firmly. Clone size, where shown, is once, few, many, or a class for clones that have expanded.

V,D,J,size,DNA,CDR3
TRBV11-2,.,TRBJ2-7,few,TGTGCCAGCAGCTTAGGGGGGGGGACAGCGGTGTACGAGCAGTACTTC,CASSLGGGTAVYEQYF
TRBV9,TRBD1,TRBJ2-3,.,TGTGCCAGCACCACAGGGGATTTCGTGGATACGCAGTATTTT,CASTTGDFVDTQYF
TRBV24-1,.,TRBJ2-4,.,TGTGCCACCAGTGATTTTAGGGGAAGTCTAGCCAAAAACATTCAGTACTTC,CATSDFRGSLAKNIQYF
TRBV19,.,TRBJ1-2,few,TGTGCCAGTAGCCCGAAGATGGGGACTAACTATGGCTACACCTTC,CASSPKMGTNYGYTF
TRBV12-5,.,TRBJ2-2,once,TGTGCTAGTGGGGGCGACTGGAGCGGGGAGCTGTTTTTT,CASGGDWSGELFF
TRBV5-8,.,TRBJ1-5,.,TGTGCCAGCAGCTTTAGTCGCAATCAGCCCCAGCATTTT,CASSFSRNQPQHF
TRBV11-2,TRBD1,TRBJ2-2,.,TGTGCCAGCAGCCCGACAGGGGGAAGCACCGGGGAGCTGTTTTTT,CASSPTGGSTGELFF
TRBV28,.,TRBJ1-1,.,TGTGCCAGCGAAGGGTACACTGAAGCTTTCTTT,CASEGYTEAFF
TRBV3-1/TRBV3-2,.,TRBJ2-5,.,TGTGCCAGCAGCCAGGGAAGGGCTGAGACCCAGTACTTC,CASSQGRAETQYF
TRBV7-9,TRBD1,TRBJ2-7,few,TGTGCCAGCAGCTTAAAGGGGACAGGCTCCAGCGAGCAGTACTTC,CASSLKGTGSSEQYF
TRBV5-1,.,TRBJ1-1,.,TGCGCCAGCAGCTTAATCGGAGTGAACACTGAAGCTTTCTTT,CASSLIGVNTEAFF
TRBV11-2,.,TRBJ1-4,few,TGTGCCAGCAGCTTAGGACGGCTTAATGAAAAACTGTTTTTT,CASSLGRLNEKLFF
TRBV6-2/TRBV6-3,TRBD2,TRBJ2-5,.,TGTGCCAGCAGTTACTTAGCGGGGGGAGAGACCCAGTACTTC,CASSYLAGGETQYF
TRBV15,TRBD1,TRBJ1-4,.,TGTGCCACCAGCTTGGGACAGGGAAGTGAAAAACTGTTTTTT,CATSLGQGSEKLFF
TRBV14,TRBD2,TRBJ2-5,.,TGTGCCAGCAGCCAAGGGGGACTAGCGGAAGCGAGGGCCGGGGGCCAAGAGACCCAGTACTTC,CASSQGGLAEARAGGQETQYF
TRBV13,.,TRBJ2-2,.,TGTGCCAGCAGCTTCGTCTGGGGGACCGGGGAGCTGTTTTTT,CASSFVWGTGELFF
TRBV19,TRBD1,TRBJ1-2,.,TGTGCCAGTAGTAGGGACAGAAGGAGTGGCTACACCTTC,CASSRDRRSGYTF
TRBV5-4,TRBD2,TRBJ2-3,.,TGTGCCAGCAGCCCGAGGCGGGAGGCTAGCACAGATACGCAGTATTTT,CASSPRREASTDTQYF
TRBV5-1,.,TRBJ2-2,.,TGCGCCACCCGACAGGGAGGCGGGGAGCTGTTTTTT,CATRQGGGELFF
TRBV2,TRBD1,TRBJ1-1,.,TGTGCCAGCAGGCAAACCGGGACAGGGGTCGCTTTCTTT,CASRQTGTGVAFF
TRBV5-1,.,TRBJ1-1,few,TGCGCCAGCAGCGGAGTCGGCACTGAAGCTTTCTTT,CASSGVGTEAFF
TRBV10-2,TRBD2,TRBJ2-7,.,TGCGCCAGCAGTGCGGCGGGAGTCGGTTACGAGCAGTACTTC,CASSAAGVGYEQYF
TRBV28,.,TRBJ1-6,.,TGTGCCAGCTGCCCCCCAGGATCATCACCCCTCCACTTT,CASCPPGSSPLHF
TRBV27,.,TRBJ1-1,once,TGTGCCAGCAGTTTAGTACCCGGGGGTGAAGCTTTCTTT,CASSLVPGGEAFF
TRBV18,.,TRBJ1-2,.,TGTGCCAGCTCACCACGTTTTTTATTTCCGGGTGATGGCTACACCTTC,CASSPRFLFPGDGYTF
TRBV6-2/TRBV6-3,.,TRBJ2-7,.,TGTGCCAGCAGTTACTCTTCCCGGGAGCAGTACTTC,CASSYSSREQYF
TRBV28,.,TRBJ1-6,.,TGTGCCACCTTTCTGACAGGACCTAATTCACCCCTCCACTTT,CATFLTGPNSPLHF
TRBV7-2,TRBD2,TRBJ2-7,.,TGTGCCAGCAGTTTGGGACTAGCTTACGAGCAGTACTTC,CASSLGLAYEQYF
TRBV6-1,.,TRBJ2-5,.,TGTGCCAGCAGTGAGGGCGTACCGGAGACCCAGTACTTC,CASSEGVPETQYF
TRBV29-1,.,TRBJ2-3,once,TGCAGCGGTGACTACAACACAGATACGCAGTATTTT,CSGDYNTDTQYF
TRBV6-2/TRBV6-3,TRBD1,TRBJ1-5,.,TGTGCCAGCAGTTTCGTGCCGACAGGGCGGCAGCCCCAGCATTTT,CASSFVPTGRQPQHF
TRBV10-3,.,TRBJ2-7,few,TGTGCCATCAGGGACACCTCCTACGAGCAGTACTTC,CAIRDTSYEQYF
TRBV5-1,.,TRBJ1-5,.,TGCGCCAGCAGCTTGGAAAGCCGGAATCAGCCCCAGCATTTT,CASSLESRNQPQHF
TRBV14,.,TRBJ2-1,.,TGTGCCAGCAGCCAAGATTATCGACTCGATCATGGCTCCTACAATGAGCAGTTCTTC,CASSQDYRLDHGSYNEQFF
TRBV5-6,.,TRBJ2-4,.,TGTGCCAGCAGTTACGGAAATATTCAGTACTTC,CASSYGNIQYF
TRBV24-1,TRBD1,TRBJ1-1,.,TGTGCCACCAGTGACCCAGGGGGCCGGGCTTTCTTT,CATSDPGGRAFF
TRBV2,.,TRBJ2-2,.,TGTGCCAGCAGTCTCCGCACGCCGGCCGGGACGGAAGCGAACACCGGGGAGCTGTTTTTT,CASSLRTPAGTEANTGELFF
TRBV24-1,.,TRBJ2-2,.,TGTGCCACCAGTGATTGGGGGAGTTCCACCGGGGAGCTGTTTTTT,CATSDWGSSTGELFF
TRBV19,TRBD1,TRBJ1-1,.,TGTGCCAGTAGTCCCTGGGGACAGGGTTTGAACACTGAAGCTTTCTTT,CASSPWGQGLNTEAFF
TRBV28,TRBD1,TRBJ2-7,.,TGTGCCAGCAGCACCGAGGGGGCGAGCTACGAGCAGTACTTC,CASSTEGASYEQYF
TRBV5-1,TRBD2,TRBJ2-1,few,TGCGCCAGCAGCCTGGGGTCTAGCGGGAGTGATGAGCAGTTCTTC,CASSLGSSGSDEQFF